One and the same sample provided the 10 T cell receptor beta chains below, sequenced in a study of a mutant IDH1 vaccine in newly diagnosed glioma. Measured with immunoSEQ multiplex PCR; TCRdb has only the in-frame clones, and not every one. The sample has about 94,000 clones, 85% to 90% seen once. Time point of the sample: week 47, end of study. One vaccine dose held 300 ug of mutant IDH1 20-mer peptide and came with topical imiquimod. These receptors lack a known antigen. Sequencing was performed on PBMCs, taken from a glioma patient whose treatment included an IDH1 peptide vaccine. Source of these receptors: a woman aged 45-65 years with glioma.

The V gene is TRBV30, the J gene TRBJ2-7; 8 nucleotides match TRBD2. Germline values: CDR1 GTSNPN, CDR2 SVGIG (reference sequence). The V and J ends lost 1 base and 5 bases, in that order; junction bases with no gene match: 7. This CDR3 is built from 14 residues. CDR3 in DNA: TGTGCCTGGAGTGCGGGACTAGTAGTAGACGAGCAGTACTTC. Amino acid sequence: CAWSAGLVVDEQYF.

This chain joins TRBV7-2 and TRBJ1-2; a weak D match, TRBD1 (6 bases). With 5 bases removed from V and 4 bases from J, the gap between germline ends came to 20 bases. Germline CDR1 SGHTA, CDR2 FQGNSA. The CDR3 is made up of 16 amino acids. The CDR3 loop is CASSPYSTGKSYGYTF. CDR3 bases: TGTGCCAGCAGCCCCTACAGTACAGGGAAATCCTATGGCTACACCTTC.

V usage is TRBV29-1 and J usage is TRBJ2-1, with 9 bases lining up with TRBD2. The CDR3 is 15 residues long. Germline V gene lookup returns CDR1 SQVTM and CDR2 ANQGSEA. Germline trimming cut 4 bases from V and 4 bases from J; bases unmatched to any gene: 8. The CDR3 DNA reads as TGCAGCGTTGCCCCCGATAGCGGGGGATACAATGAGCAGTTCTTC. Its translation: CSVAPDSGGYNEQFF.

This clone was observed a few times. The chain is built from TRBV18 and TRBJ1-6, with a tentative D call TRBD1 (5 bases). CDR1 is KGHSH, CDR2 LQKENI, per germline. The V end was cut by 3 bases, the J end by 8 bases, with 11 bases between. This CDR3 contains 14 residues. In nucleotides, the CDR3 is TGTGCCAGCTCACCGGGGGGGGACGATTCACCCCTCCACTTT. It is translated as CASSPGGDDSPLHF.

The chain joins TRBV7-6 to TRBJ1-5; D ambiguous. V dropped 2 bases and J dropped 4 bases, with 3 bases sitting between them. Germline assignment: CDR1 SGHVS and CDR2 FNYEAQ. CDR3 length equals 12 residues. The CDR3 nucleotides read TGTGCCAGCAGCTTAAAGAATCAGCCCCAGCATTTT. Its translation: CASSLKNQPQHF.

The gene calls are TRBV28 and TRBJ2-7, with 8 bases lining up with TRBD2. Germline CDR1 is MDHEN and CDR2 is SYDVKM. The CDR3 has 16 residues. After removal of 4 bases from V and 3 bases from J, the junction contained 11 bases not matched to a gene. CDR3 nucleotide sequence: TGTGCCAGCAGTTCCTATGGAGCGGGAGCCATCTACGAGCAGTACTTC. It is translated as CASSSYGAGAIYEQYF.

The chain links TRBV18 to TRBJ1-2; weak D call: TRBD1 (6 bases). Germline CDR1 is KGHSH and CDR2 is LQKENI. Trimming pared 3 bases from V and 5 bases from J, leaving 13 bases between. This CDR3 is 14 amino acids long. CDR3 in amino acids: CASSPTGTRYGYTF. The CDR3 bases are TGTGCCAGCTCACCCACAGGGACCAGATATGGCTACACCTTC. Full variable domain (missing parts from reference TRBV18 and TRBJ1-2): NAGVMQNPRHLVRRRGQEARLRCSPMKGHSHVYWYRQLPEEGLKFMVYLQKENIIDESGMPKERFSAEFPKEGPSILRIQQVVRGDSAAYFCASSPTGTRYGYTFGSGTRLTVV.

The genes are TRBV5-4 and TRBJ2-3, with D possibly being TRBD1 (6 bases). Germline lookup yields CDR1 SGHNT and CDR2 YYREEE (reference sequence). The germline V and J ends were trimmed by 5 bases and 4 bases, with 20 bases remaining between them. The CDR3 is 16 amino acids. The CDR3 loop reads CASSLMGRGRADTQYF. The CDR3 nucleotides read TGTGCCAGCAGTTTGATGGGAAGGGGGAGAGCAGATACGCAGTATTTT.

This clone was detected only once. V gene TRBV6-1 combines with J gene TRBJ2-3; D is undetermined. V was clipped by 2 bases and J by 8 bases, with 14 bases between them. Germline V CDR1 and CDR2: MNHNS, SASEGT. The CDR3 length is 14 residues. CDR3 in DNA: TGTGCCAGCAGTGAATCCCGGGCGTCGGGTACGCAGTATTTT. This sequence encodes CASSESRASGTQYF.

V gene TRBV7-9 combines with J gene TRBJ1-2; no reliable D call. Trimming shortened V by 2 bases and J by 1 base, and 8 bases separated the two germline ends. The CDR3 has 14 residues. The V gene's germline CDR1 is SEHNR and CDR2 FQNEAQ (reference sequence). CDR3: CASSLQALNYGYTF. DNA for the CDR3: TGTGCCAGCAGCTTACAGGCCCTTAACTATGGCTACACCTTC. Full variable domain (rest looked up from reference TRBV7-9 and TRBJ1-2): DTGVSQNPRHKITKRGQNVTFRCDPISEHNRLYWYRQTLGQGPEFLTYFQNEAQLEKSRLLSDRFSAERPKGSFSTLEIQRTEQGDSAMYLCASSLQALNYGYTFGSGTRLTVV.